These 6 T cell receptor beta chains share one sample of origin, sequenced in a study of CD8+ T cells in alopecia areata. RNA extraction and reverse transcription yielded cDNA as sequencing template. Method: immunoSEQ multiplex PCR; TCRdb's copy keeps in-frame clones and lacks some. The sample has more than 75,000 clones; less than 50% are singletons. Input material: CD4+ T cells sorted from blood. The receptors here all came from a human donor with alopecia areata.

V usage is TRBV6-5 and J usage is TRBJ2-7, with 9 bases aligning to TRBD1. Per germline, CDR1 MNHEY and CDR2 SVGAGI. The CDR3 consists of 11 residues. In DNA form, the CDR3 reads TGTCTAGGGGACAGGGTCGGCGAGCAGTACTTC. Its translation is CLGDRVGEQYF.

This clone came up a few times. The chain employs TRBV7-2 and TRBJ2-5; perhaps TRBD1 as D (7 bases). The V gene lost 3 bases and the J gene lost 1 base, with 12 bases spanning the gap. Germline V gene sequence: CDR1 SGHTA, CDR2 FQGNSA. This CDR3 region has 15 residues. CDR3 residues: CASSFPQGGQETQYF. The CDR3 DNA reads TGTGCCAGCAGCTTTCCCCAGGGGGGCCAAGAGACCCAGTACTTC.

A remark on this clone: The junction does not match germline at one end; this may be a read error. Other nucleotide sequences in the sample specify the same CDR3. This sequence joins TRBV29-1 and TRBJ1-5; 7 bases map to TRBD1. The CDR3 consists of 13 residues. CDR1 and CDR2 from the germline V gene are SQVTM and ANQGSEA. The CDR3 DNA reads TGCAGCGTTGAAAGGGGGCCTAATCAGCCCCAGCACTTT. Its translation: CSVERGPNQPQHF.

The rearrangement joins TRBV5-4 to TRBJ2-1; weak D call: TRBD2 (6 bases). This CDR3 has 15 residues. Germline CDR1 SGHNT, CDR2 YYREEE (reference sequence). V gave up 10 bases and J gave up 9 bases, with 26 bases separating them. For the CDR3, the DNA is TGTGCCTTACTTAGCGGACCTGCCATCCCCAGTGAGCAGTTCTTC. Protein sequence: CALLSGPAIPSEQFF.

This clone was detected once. The chain joins TRBV5-1 to TRBJ2-1, with 7 bases fitting TRBD1. CDR1 SGHRS and CDR2 YFSETQ come from the germline V gene. Germline trimming cut 3 bases from V and 4 bases from J; bases unmatched to any gene: 7. CDR3 length: 15 amino acids. The CDR3 region has the DNA TGCGCCAGCAGCTCACTAGGACAGGTTTACAATGAGCAGTTCTTC. This gives the protein CASSSLGQVYNEQFF.

J is TRBJ2-1 and V is TRBV5-4; either TRBD1 or TRBD2 may fit D (5 bases each). The V gene's germline CDR1 is SGHNT and CDR2 YYREEE (reference sequence). Trimming stripped 7 bases from V and 4 bases from J, with 18 bases between. The CDR3 spans 15 residues. The CDR3 DNA follows: TGTGCCAGCTCTAACCCCGGGGCGCGGTACAATGAGCAGTTCTTC. Amino acid sequence: CASSNPGARYNEQFF. Full variable domain (outside the CDR3, taken from reference TRBV5-4 and TRBJ2-1): ETGVTQSPTHLIKTRGQQVTLRCSSQSGHNTVSWYQQALGQGPQFIFQYYREEENGRGNFPPRFSGLQFPNYSSELNVNALELDDSALYLCASSNPGARYNEQFFGPGTRLTVL.